This is a list of T cell receptor beta chains from one sample in a study of Ad26.COV2.S vaccination and SARS-CoV-2 variants. TCRdb keeps only in-frame clones here, not all; method: immunoSEQ multiplex PCR. The sample has hundreds of thousands of clones, approximately 92% seen once. The specimen was peripheral blood, collected in a trial of Ad26.COV2.S vaccine versus placebo. These TCRs come from a person between 18 and 65 years old who received the Ad26.COV2.S COVID-19 vaccine or a placebo. The CDR3 runs from the conserved cysteine through the conserved F or W. D genes are given only for firm matches. Where a row states a size, it is once, few, many or the class of an expanded clone; other rows omit it.

CDR3: CASSKGQGNEKLFF; DNA: TGTGCCAGCAGCAAGGGACAGGGGAATGAAAAACTGTTTTTT; V: TRBV11-3; J: TRBJ1-4; size: NA; D: TRBD1
CDR3: CASSEGRADYGYTF; DNA: TGTGCCAGCAGTGAAGGCCGGGCCGACTATGGCTACACCTTC; V: TRBV6-1; J: TRBJ1-2; size: once; D: NA
CDR3: CASSDLWGGTEAFF; DNA: TGTGCCAGCAGTGACCTCTGGGGGGGCACTGAAGCTTTCTTT; V: TRBV11-1; J: TRBJ1-1; size: NA; D: NA
CDR3: CASSDGLISGNTIYF; DNA: TGTGCCAGCAGTGATGGTCTGATCTCTGGAAACACCATATATTTT; V: TRBV2; J: TRBJ1-3; size: once; D: NA
CDR3: CASSLLLGQPQHF; DNA: TGTGCCAGCAGCCTCCTGTTAGGGCAGCCCCAGCATTTT; V: TRBV28; J: TRBJ1-5; size: NA; D: NA
CDR3: CASSVGSGRGDFEELFF; DNA: TGTGCCAGCAGCGTCGGCAGCGGGAGGGGGGATTTCGAGGAGCTGTTTTTT; V: TRBV11-3; J: TRBJ2-2; size: NA; D: TRBD2
CDR3: CASSSYSGNTIYF; DNA: TGTGCCAGCAGCAGCTACTCTGGAAACACCATATATTTT; V: TRBV6-5; J: TRBJ1-3; size: NA; D: NA
CDR3: CASSPVAGGRRSTQYF; DNA: TGTGCCAGCAGCCCGGTAGCGGGAGGGCGCCGTTCTACGCAGTATTTT; V: TRBV5-4; J: TRBJ2-3; size: NA; D: TRBD2
CDR3: CASSHGRRGVRNQPQHF; DNA: TGTGCCAGCAGCCACGGACGCCGAGGGGTTCGCAATCAGCCCCAGCATTTT; V: TRBV3-1/TRBV3-2; J: TRBJ1-5; size: NA; D: NA
CDR3: CASSQVAGWGTDTQYF; DNA: TGTGCCAGCAGCCAAGTGGCGGGTTGGGGCACAGATACGCAGTATTTT; V: TRBV3-1/TRBV3-2; J: TRBJ2-3; size: NA; D: NA
CDR3: CASSLLGGYQPQHF; DNA: TGTGCCAGCAGCTTATTGGGGGGCTATCAGCCCCAGCATTTT; V: TRBV7-2; J: TRBJ1-5; size: NA; D: NA
CDR3: CASTDTDSSPLHF; DNA: TGTGCCAGCACCGACACAGACAGTTCACCCCTCCACTTT; V: TRBV7-9; J: TRBJ1-6; size: NA; D: NA
CDR3: CASSLDGSGNTIYF; DNA: TGCGCCAGCAGCTTGGACGGGTCGGGAAACACCATATATTTT; V: TRBV5-1; J: TRBJ1-3; size: NA; D: NA
CDR3: CASRQGSYGYTF; DNA: TGTGCCAGTCGACAGGGGAGCTATGGCTACACCTTC; V: TRBV6-5; J: TRBJ1-2; size: NA; D: TRBD1
CDR3: CASSHQQGTNEKLFF; DNA: TGCGCCAGCAGCCACCAACAGGGGACAAATGAAAAACTGTTTTTT; V: TRBV4-3; J: TRBJ1-4; size: NA; D: TRBD1